These 12 T cell receptor beta chains share one sample of origin, sequenced in a study of cytotoxic CD8 clonotypes in ibrutinib-treated CLL. Clones were sequenced by immunoSEQ multiplex PCR, and TCRdb holds only the in-frame ones, with some missing. The sample includes roughly 150,000 clones, roughly 90% of them seen just once. The sequencing used PBMCs, collected at disease progression, from a patient treated with ibrutinib. The receptor source for this set is a human donor with chronic lymphocytic leukemia.

The rearrangement links TRBV5-1 to TRBJ2-7; the D call may be TRBD1 or TRBD2 (7 bases each). The germline V and J ends were trimmed by 5 bases and 5 bases, with 17 bases remaining between them. This CDR3 spans 14 amino acids. Germline V CDR1 and CDR2: SGHRS, YFSETQ. In DNA form, the CDR3 reads TGCGCCAGCAGTTATGACCAGGGGGGGGACGAGCAGTACTTC. It specifies CASSYDQGGDEQYF.

This chain connects TRBV4-1 to TRBJ2-3; D is unclear. The CDR3 runs to 15 residues. The germline CDR1 and CDR2 sequences are MGHRA and YSYEKL. Trimming shortened V by 4 bases and J by 4 bases, and 15 bases separated the two germline ends. The CDR3 nucleotides are TGCGCCAGCAGCCCCTGGTTCGTGGGCGCAGATACGCAGTATTTT. Translated: CASSPWFVGADTQYF.

The chain carries TRBV9 and TRBJ2-6; D ambiguous. CDR1 SGDLS and CDR2 YYNGEE come from the germline V gene. The CDR3 covers 16 residues. Trimming stripped 0 bases from V and 0 bases from J, with 7 bases between. This CDR3 reads CASSVVSGSGANVLTF. Here the CDR3 DNA reads TGTGCCAGCAGCGTAGTATCCGGCTCTGGGGCCAACGTCCTGACTTTC.

This clone was counted once. This chain connects TRBV28 to TRBJ1-6; unclear D gene. CDR3 length equals 16 residues. CDR1 is MDHEN and CDR2 is SYDVKM in the germline V gene. Trimming stripped 2 bases from V and 3 bases from J, with 11 bases between. The CDR3 region has the DNA TGTGCCAGCAGTTTAATCCTGGAGCTCTATAATTCACCCCTCCACTTT. This encodes CASSLILELYNSPLHF.

Written as DNA, the CDR3 is TGTGCCAGCAGCCACCGATGGGAGGAACACGAGCAGTACTTC. The encoded protein is CASSHRWEEHEQYF. The chain employs TRBV7-8 and TRBJ2-7; TRBD2 might be the D (6 bases). This CDR3 contains 14 residues. Per the germline V gene, CDR1 is SGHVS and CDR2 is FQNEAQ. Trimming left V 5 bases short and J 5 bases short, with 16 bases between.

The chain has TRBV2 and TRBJ2-7, with no clear D. Germline V gives CDR1 SNHLY, CDR2 FYNNEI. The CDR3 has 12 amino acids. V was clipped by 6 bases and J by 4 bases, with 10 bases between them. The DNA for the CDR3 is TGTGCCAGCAGCGCGGACGGATACGAGCAGTACTTC. It translates to CASSADGYEQYF.

The chain has TRBV19 and TRBJ2-1; D is uncertain. The germline gives CDR1 LNHDA, CDR2 SQIVND (reference sequence). CDR3 length equals 14 residues. V lost 5 bases and J lost 7, with 15 bases in between. The CDR3 loop reads CASSASASWNEQFF. CDR3 coding DNA: TGTGCCAGTAGTGCCAGCGCGTCGTGGAATGAGCAGTTCTTC.

The chain couples TRBV19 to TRBJ1-2; D is uncertain. The CDR3 contains 14 residues. V lost 4 bases and J lost 3, with 12 bases in between. Germline-derived CDR1 and CDR2 are LNHDA and SQIVND (reference sequence). This chain's CDR3 is CASSTLKGHYGYTF. CDR3 nucleotide sequence: TGTGCCAGTAGTACCTTGAAGGGCCACTATGGCTACACCTTC.

V usage is TRBV7-3 and J usage is TRBJ2-3; D unresolved. The CDR3 consists of 12 residues. The germline gives CDR1 SGHTA, CDR2 FQGTGA. Trimming removed 1 base from V and 6 bases from J, with 5 bases in between. The CDR3 DNA is TGTGCCAGCAGCTTAAATCTGGATACGCAGTATTTT. It specifies CASSLNLDTQYF.

To note about this clone: Other nucleotide sequences in the sample specify the same CDR3. V is TRBV29-1 and J is TRBJ1-3, with TRBD1 as a possible D gene (5 bases). Germline-derived CDR1 and CDR2 are SQVTM and ANQGSEA. Trimming shortened V by 4 bases and J by 1 base, and 8 bases separated the two germline ends. CDR3 size: 13 residues. CDR3 in amino acids: CSVVGGSGNTIYF. CDR3 in DNA: TGCAGCGTTGTTGGGGGATCTGGAAACACCATATATTTT.

This clone was observed a handful of times. V gene TRBV7-9 combines with J gene TRBJ1-2; 7 nucleotides line up with TRBD1. Germline V gene sequence: CDR1 SEHNR, CDR2 FQNEAQ (reference sequence). The CDR3 is made up of 13 amino acids. J lost 2 bases, V lost 8 bases, and 5 bases had no gene match. The CDR3 loop reads CASGIQGNYGYTF. DNA for the CDR3: TGTGCCAGCGGGATACAGGGGAACTATGGCTACACCTTC.

The chain carries TRBV19 and TRBJ2-7, with D hard to call. Per germline, CDR1 LNHDA and CDR2 SQIVND (reference sequence). Deletions cut 2 bases from V and 0 bases from J, with 11 bases between. The CDR3 runs 15 residues. The CDR3 DNA follows: TGTGCCAGTAGTATAAGGAACCGGAACTCCTACGAGCAGTACTTC. Translated, it gives CASSIRNRNSYEQYF.